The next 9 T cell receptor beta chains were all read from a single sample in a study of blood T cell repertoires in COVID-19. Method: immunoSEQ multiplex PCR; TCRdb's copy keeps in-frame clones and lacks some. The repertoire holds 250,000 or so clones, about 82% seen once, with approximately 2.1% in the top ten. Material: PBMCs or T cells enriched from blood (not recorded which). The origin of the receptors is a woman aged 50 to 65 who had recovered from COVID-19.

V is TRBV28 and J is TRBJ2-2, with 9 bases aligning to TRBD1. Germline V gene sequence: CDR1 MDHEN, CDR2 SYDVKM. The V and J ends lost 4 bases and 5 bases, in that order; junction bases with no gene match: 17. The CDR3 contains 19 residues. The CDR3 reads CASSSDLGTGSLRTGELFF. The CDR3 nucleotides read TGTGCCAGCAGTTCCGACCTGGGGACAGGGAGTTTAAGAACCGGGGAGCTGTTTTTT.

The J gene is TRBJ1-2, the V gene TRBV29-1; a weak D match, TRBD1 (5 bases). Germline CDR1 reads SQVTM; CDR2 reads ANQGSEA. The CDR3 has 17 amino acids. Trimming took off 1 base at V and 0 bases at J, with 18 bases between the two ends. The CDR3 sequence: CSVEGANWGVANYGYTF. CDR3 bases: TGCAGCGTTGAAGGTGCGAATTGGGGGGTAGCTAACTATGGCTACACCTTC.

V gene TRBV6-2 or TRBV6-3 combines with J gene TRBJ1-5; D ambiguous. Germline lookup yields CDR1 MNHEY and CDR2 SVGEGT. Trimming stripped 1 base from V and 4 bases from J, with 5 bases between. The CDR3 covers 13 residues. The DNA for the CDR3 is TGTGCCAGCAGTTACTTCGAGAATCAGCCCCAGCATTTT. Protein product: CASSYFENQPQHF.

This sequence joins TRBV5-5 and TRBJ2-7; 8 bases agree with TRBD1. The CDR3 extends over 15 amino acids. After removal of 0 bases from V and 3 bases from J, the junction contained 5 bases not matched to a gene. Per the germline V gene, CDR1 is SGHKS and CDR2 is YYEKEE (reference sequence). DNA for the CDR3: TGTGCCAGCAGCTTGGAAGTGACAGGGGTCTACGAGCAGTACTTC. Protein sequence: CASSLEVTGVYEQYF.

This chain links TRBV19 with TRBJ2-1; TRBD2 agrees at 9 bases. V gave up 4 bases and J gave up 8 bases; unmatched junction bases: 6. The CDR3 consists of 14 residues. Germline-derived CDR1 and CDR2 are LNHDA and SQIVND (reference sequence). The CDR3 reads CASSRGGGVDEQFF. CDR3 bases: TGTGCCAGTAGTAGAGGCGGGGGGGTAGATGAGCAGTTCTTC. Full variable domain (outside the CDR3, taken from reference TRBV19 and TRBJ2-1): DGGITQSPKYLFRKEGQNVTLSCEQNLNHDAMYWYRQDPGQGLRLIYYSQIVNDFQKGDIAEGYSVSREKKESFPLTVTSAQKNPTAFYLCASSRGGGVDEQFFGPGTRLTVL.

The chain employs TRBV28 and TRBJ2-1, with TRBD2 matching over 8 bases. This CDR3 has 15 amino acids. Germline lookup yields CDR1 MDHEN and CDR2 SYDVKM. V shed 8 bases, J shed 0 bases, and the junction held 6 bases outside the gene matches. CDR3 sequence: CASGMAGGSYNEQFF. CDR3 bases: TGTGCCAGCGGTATGGCGGGAGGCTCCTACAATGAGCAGTTCTTC.

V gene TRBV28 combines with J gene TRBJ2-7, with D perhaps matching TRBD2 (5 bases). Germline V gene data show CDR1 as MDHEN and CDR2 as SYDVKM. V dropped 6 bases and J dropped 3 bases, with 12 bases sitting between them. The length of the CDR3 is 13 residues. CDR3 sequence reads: CASSRFGLYEQYF. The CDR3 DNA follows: TGTGCCAGCAGCCGATTTGGACTCTACGAGCAGTACTTC.

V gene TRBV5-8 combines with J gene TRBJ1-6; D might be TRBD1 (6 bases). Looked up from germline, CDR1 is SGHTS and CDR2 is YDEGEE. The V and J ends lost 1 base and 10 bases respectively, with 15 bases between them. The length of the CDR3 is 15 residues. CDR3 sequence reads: CASSLLGGQWSPLHF. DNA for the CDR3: TGTGCCAGCAGCTTGTTGGGGGGGCAATGGTCACCCCTCCACTTT.

The CDR3 nucleotides are TGTGCCAGCAGTGAGTTCAGGGAAAAGTCACCCCTCCACTTT. Translation gives CASSEFREKSPLHF. The chain combines TRBV6-1 with TRBJ1-6, with D tentatively TRBD1 (5 bases). Germline CDR1 and CDR2: MNHNS and SASEGT. The CDR3 totals 14 residues. The V end lost 3 bases, the J end lost 10 bases, and 13 bases lay between the germline ends.